These T cell receptor beta chains were read from a single sample in a study of human T cells and chemical hapten exposure. TCRdb independently ran MiXCR on the RACE reads; one entry per CDR3 protein. The sample carries roughly 200,000 distinct CDR3 sequences, around 22% recorded once. The sample was whole blood, taken in connection with sensitization to the hapten diphenylcyclopropenone (DPC). The receptors stem from a woman in her forties or fifties with alopecia areata. Some clones in this sample may be carry-over from other donors' samples. CDR3s include the opening cysteine and the closing phenylalanine or tryptophan. A D gene is named only where the DNA matches it firmly. A row's size may be missing; if present it is once, few, many or a size class.

few 15 TRBJ2-3 TRBV2 - TGTGCCAGCAGTGGGGGGACTGACACGGCAGATACGCAGTATTTT CASSGGTDTADTQYF
- 15 TRBJ2-7 TRBV18 TRBD1 TGTGCCAGCTCACTCAAGACAGGGCAGGCCTACGAGCAGTACTTC CASSLKTGQAYEQYF
few 13 TRBJ1-2 TRBV5-1 - TGCGCCAGCAGCTTGGATGGGATCCCCACCTCCGCCTTC CASSLDGIPTSAF
many 13 TRBJ2-7 TRBV2 TRBD1 TGTGCCAGCATGAAGGGACAGCACTACGAGCAGTACTTC CASMKGQHYEQYF
- 17 TRBJ2-1 TRBV4-2 TRBD2 TGTGCCAGCAGGTACTCTAGCGGGAGTTCGCGATACAATGAGCAGTTCTTC CASRYSSGSSRYNEQFF
- 15 TRBJ2-7 TRBV14 TRBD1 TGTGCCAGCAGCCAAGAAACAGGGGTTAAGGGCGAGCAGTACTTC CASSQETGVKGEQYF
- 12 TRBJ2-7 TRBV24-1 - TGTGCCACCACCCACCGCTCCTACGAGCAGTACTTC CATTHRSYEQYF
- 13 TRBJ1-2 TRBV14 - TGTGCCAGCAGCCTCGCACAGGGAGGTGGCTACACCTTC CASSLAQGGGYTF
- 15 TRBJ2-5 TRBV18 TRBD1 TGTGCCAGCTCACCTTCCCAGGGGGACCAAGAGACCCAGTACTTC CASSPSQGDQETQYF
- 14 TRBJ2-3 TRBV29-1 - TGCAGCGTTGAAGGGTTTTTGGCCACAGATACGCAGTATTTT CSVEGFLATDTQYF
few 12 TRBJ2-7 TRBV29-1 - TGCAGCGCCCAAGCGAGCTCCTACGAGCAGTACTTC CSAQASSYEQYF
few 15 TRBJ2-5 TRBV5-1 - TGCGCCAGCAGCCAAGTACCGGGACCACAAGAGACCCAGTACTTC CASSQVPGPQETQYF
few 16 TRBJ2-1 TRBV5-1 - TGCGCCAGCAGCTTAGGGGGTAGTGGGAACTACAATGAGCAGTTCTTC CASSLGGSGNYNEQFF
- 19 TRBJ2-2 TRBV11-2 TRBD2 TGTGCCAGCAGCCTATCCCCCTGGACTAGCGACCCAAACACCGGGGAGCTGTTTTTT CASSLSPWTSDPNTGELFF
- 17 TRBJ1-1 TRBV20-1 TRBD1 TGCAGTGCTAGAGATCTAGGTCAGGGGGGGATGAACACTGAAGCTTTCTTT CSARDLGQGGMNTEAFF
few 17 TRBJ2-3 TRBV5-1 TRBD2 TGCGCCAGCAGCCCGGTCGTTGGTAGCGGGAGCACAGATACGCAGTATTTT CASSPVVGSGSTDTQYF
- 15 TRBJ2-2 TRBV5-1 - TGCGCCAGCAGAATGGCAGGCACGAACACCGGGGAGCTGTTTTTT CASRMAGTNTGELFF
- 16 TRBJ2-1 TRBV2 TRBD2 TGTGCCAGCAGTGAGGTTGGTCTAGCGGGATCCAATGAGCAGTTCTTC CASSEVGLAGSNEQFF
- 15 TRBJ2-3 TRBV2 TRBD2 TGTGCCAGCAGTGAAGCGCGTGGAGTAGCGGGAGTAAAGTATTTT CASSEARGVAGVKYF
- 16 TRBJ2-2 TRBV24-1 TRBD1 TGTGCCACCAGTGACTCCGGACAGGGGAGGGCCGGGGAGCTGTTTTTT CATSDSGQGRAGELFF
- 15 TRBJ2-3 TRBV9 TRBD2 TGTGCCAGCAGCGTAGTTGGGCTAGCGGGTGATACGCAGTATTTT CASSVVGLAGDTQYF
- 13 TRBJ2-1 TRBV7-8 - TGTGCCAGCTCTAGACTAGGTCGCAATGAGCAGTTCTTC CASSRLGRNEQFF
- 13 TRBJ1-1 TRBV20-1 TRBD1 TGCAGTGCCAGGGACAGGGTGAACACTGAAGCTTTCTTT CSARDRVNTEAFF
- 13 TRBJ1-1 TRBV7-9 - TGTGCCAGCAGCTTACGTGTGGGGTCGGAAGCTTTCTTT CASSLRVGSEAFF
few 16 TRBJ2-1 TRBV2 TRBD2 TGTGCCAGCAGCTCTCAGACTAGCGGGGTCTACAATGAGCAGTTCTTC CASSSQTSGVYNEQFF
few 13 TRBJ2-3 TRBV20-1 - TGCAGTGCTTCCGGACGCGGTACAGATACGCAGTATTTT CSASGRGTDTQYF
few 11 TRBJ2-7 TRBV20-1 - TGCAGTGCTAGTAGTACCTACGAGCAGTACTTC CSASSTYEQYF
- 13 TRBJ2-7 TRBV20-1 - TGCAGTGCTAGAGAGGACACCTCCTACGAGCAGTACTTC CSAREDTSYEQYF
- 14 TRBJ2-7 TRBV20-1 TRBD2 TGCAGTGCTCGGTCGGGACTAGCGGGCTACGAGCAGTACTTC CSARSGLAGYEQYF
- 15 TRBJ1-3 TRBV7-9 TRBD1 TGTGCCAGCAGCACGACGGGGACAGCTGGAAACACCATATATTTT CASSTTGTAGNTIYF
few 12 TRBJ2-1 TRBV20-1 - TGCAGTGCCCCCCCCAGCGGGTATGAGCAGTTCTTC CSAPPSGYEQFF
- 14 TRBJ1-1 TRBV7-9 - TGTGCCAGCAGCTTACTTTTACTAAACACTGAAGCTTTCTTT CASSLLLLNTEAFF
- 14 TRBJ2-1 TRBV20-1 TRBD2 TGCAGTGCTAGGTTTCCCCTAGCGGCGAATGAGCAGTTCTTC CSARFPLAANEQFF
few 12 TRBJ1-1 TRBV15 - TGTGCCACCAGCAGACTTACAGGGGAAGCTTTCTTT CATSRLTGEAFF
- 15 TRBJ1-1 TRBV5-1 - TGCGCCAGCAGCGGGGGCGGCTACAGGGACACTGAAGCTTTCTTT CASSGGGYRDTEAFF
- 15 TRBJ2-7 TRBV11-2 TRBD2 TGTGCCAGCAGCTTATATACTAGCGGGCGATACGAGCAGTACTTC CASSLYTSGRYEQYF
- 14 TRBJ2-5 TRBV10-3 - TGTGCCTCCGGAAGCGGGCTTGAGTTAGAGACCCAGTACTTC CASGSGLELETQYF
few 15 TRBJ1-6 TRBV20-1 - TGCAGTGCCGGGGGGGTGACAGCCTATAATTCACCCCTCCACTTT CSAGGVTAYNSPLHF
few 14 TRBJ1-2 TRBV7-2 - TGTGCCAGCACCACACGGACGGCTAACTATGGCTACACCTTC CASTTRTANYGYTF
few 14 TRBJ1-1 TRBV29-1 - TGCAGCGTCGGACTTATGGGGGTGAACACTGAAGCTTTCTTT CSVGLMGVNTEAFF
few 14 TRBJ2-3 TRBV5-4 TRBD2 TGTGCCAGCAGCACCCTAGCGGGAGGAGATACGCAGTATTTT CASSTLAGGDTQYF
few 14 TRBJ1-6 TRBV18 - TGTGCCAGCTTAACAAAGACTGATAATTCACCCCTCCACTTT CASLTKTDNSPLHF